This T cell receptor beta chain emerged from a study of T cell responses to AZD1222 COVID-19 vaccine. Using immunoSEQ multiplex PCR, the repertoire was profiled, and TCRdb retains in-frame clones only, with some absent. This sample has some 180,000 clones, with 80% to 95% found just once. The CDR3 is 14 residues long. Trimming removed 5 bases from V and 6 bases from J, with 16 bases in between. Germline V gives CDR1 MNHEY, CDR2 SVGAGI. The chain recombines TRBV6-5 with TRBJ1-1; D is possibly TRBD1 (6 bases). This sequence was found in an adult in good health. Specimen: peripheral blood, collected on day 0 of AZD1222 vaccination. CDR3 region: CASSTHRELAEAFF. CDR3 coding DNA: TGTGCCAGCAGTACTCACAGGGAGTTGGCTGAAGCTTTCTTT.